One sample yielded the 18 T cell receptor beta chains listed below, sequenced in a study of blood T cell repertoires in COVID-19. Assay: immunoSEQ multiplex PCR; the TCRdb copy retains only in-frame clones and omits some. Among about 260,000 clones, 84% were seen once, and the ten largest hold 4.2%. The sequenced material came from peripheral blood. The receptors stem from a man aged 55-75 years with acute or convalescent COVID-19.

The chain carries TRBV7-6 and TRBJ2-3; 7 bases match TRBD2. In germline, CDR1 is SGHVS, CDR2 FNYEAQ. V lost 2 bases and J lost 3; bases outside the gene matches: 14. CDR3 size: 18 residues. In nucleotides, the CDR3 is TGTGCCAGCAGCTTATACCCGACGACTAGCACGAATACAGATACGCAGTATTTT. Protein sequence: CASSLYPTTSTNTDTQYF.

The chain links TRBV2 to TRBJ2-1; 9 nucleotides match TRBD2. Germline V gives CDR1 SNHLY, CDR2 FYNNEI. This CDR3 region has 17 residues. V lost 6 bases to trimming and J lost 5 bases; unmatched junction nucleotides: 14. The CDR3 DNA sequence: TGTGCCAGCAGGATTCAACTAGCGGGTCCCTACCACAATGAGCAGTTCTTC. Translated: CASRIQLAGPYHNEQFF.

The chain recombines TRBV10-3 with TRBJ1-2; a possible D gene is TRBD1 (5 bases). Deletions cut 10 bases from V and 6 bases from J, with 12 bases between. The germline V gene has CDR1 ENHRY and CDR2 SYGVKD. The CDR3 runs 11 residues. CDR3 sequence reads: CATGGPDGYTF. CDR3 in DNA: TGTGCCACGGGGGGTCCCGATGGCTACACCTTC.

The chain links TRBV6-1 to TRBJ1-1, with 8 bases identical to TRBD1. There are 13 residues in the CDR3. Germline V gives CDR1 MNHNS, CDR2 SASEGT. The V gene end was trimmed by 3 bases and the J gene end by 6 bases; junction bases not matched to a gene: 3. CDR3 nucleotide sequence: TGTGCCAGCAGTGATGGACAGGGACCTGAAGCTTTCTTT. This translates into CASSDGQGPEAFF.

The chain employs TRBV6-5 and TRBJ2-5, with TRBD1 as a possible D gene (8 bases). V lost 6 bases, J lost 4 bases, and 15 bases lay in between. The CDR3 loop spans 14 amino acids. Per the germline V gene, CDR1 is MNHEY and CDR2 is SVGAGI. CDR3 residues: CASRLTGEGETQYF. The CDR3 DNA reads as TGTGCCAGCAGATTGACAGGGGAGGGAGAGACCCAGTACTTC.

This clone was seen only once. The CDR3: CASSKRATSDGYTF. The CDR3 bases are TGTGCCAGTAGTAAGAGGGCCACAAGCGATGGCTACACCTTC. The V gene is TRBV19, the J gene TRBJ1-2; D unclear. The V gene lost 4 bases and the J gene lost 6 bases, with 15 bases spanning the gap. CDR1 is LNHDA and CDR2 is SQIVND in the germline V gene (reference sequence). This CDR3 is built from 14 residues.

This sequence joins TRBV19 and TRBJ2-1; 12 nucleotides agree with TRBD2. The ends lost 1 base at V and 7 bases at J; junction bases unmatched: 5. Per germline, CDR1 LNHDA and CDR2 SQIVND (reference sequence). This CDR3 is built from 16 residues. CDR3 region: CASSIGLAGGQNEQFF. As DNA, the CDR3 is TGTGCCAGTAGTATAGGGCTAGCGGGGGGGCAGAATGAGCAGTTCTTC.

The chain links TRBV5-1 to TRBJ1-6, with D perhaps matching TRBD1 (5 bases). The CDR3 covers 15 residues. V was cut by 0 bases and J by 6 bases, with 10 bases left in between. CDR1 SGHRS and CDR2 YFSETQ come from the germline V gene. The CDR3 spells CASSLEGPSNSPLHF. The CDR3, as DNA: TGCGCCAGCAGCTTGGAGGGGCCGAGTAATTCACCCCTCCACTTT.

This rearrangement joins TRBV7-9 to TRBJ2-3, with TRBD2 identical over 10 bases. CDR1 is SEHNR, CDR2 FQNEAQ, per germline (reference sequence). The CDR3 totals 16 residues. With 7 bases clipped from V and 4 bases from J, the junction kept 11 bases outside the gene matches. The CDR3 sequence is CASNEIGTSDADTQYF. The CDR3 DNA follows: TGTGCCAGCAACGAGATCGGGACTAGCGATGCAGATACGCAGTATTTT.

The gene calls are TRBV7-9 and TRBJ2-7; TRBD1 is a possible D gene (5 bases). V lost 5 bases and J lost 0, with 17 bases in between. CDR3 length: 16 amino acids. The germline gives CDR1 SEHNR, CDR2 FQNEAQ (reference sequence). For the CDR3, the DNA is TGTGCCAGCAGCAACACGGACACACCGATCTCCTACGAGCAGTACTTC. Its protein product is CASSNTDTPISYEQYF.

The chain carries TRBV19 and TRBJ1-2, with a weak D call TRBD1 (5 bases). There are 14 residues in the CDR3. From germline, CDR1 is LNHDA and CDR2 SQIVND (reference sequence). V shed 3 bases and J shed 0 bases, with 8 bases lying between them. CDR3 residues: CASSIGGANYGYTF. CDR3 nucleotide sequence: TGTGCCAGTAGTATCGGGGGTGCTAACTATGGCTACACCTTC. The whole variable domain, remainder taken from reference TRBV19 and TRBJ1-2, is DGGITQSPKYLFRKEGQNVTLSCEQNLNHDAMYWYRQDPGQGLRLIYYSQIVNDFQKGDIAEGYSVSREKKESFPLTVTSAQKNPTAFYLCASSIGGANYGYTFGSGTRLTVV.

The chain employs TRBV20-1 and TRBJ2-3; TRBD2 is a possible D gene (6 bases). Between the trimmed V and J ends, which lost 5 bases and 6 bases, there was a span of 9 bases. This CDR3 contains 11 residues. CDR1 is DFQATT, CDR2 SNEGSKA, per germline (reference sequence). In DNA form, the CDR3 reads TGCAGTGCTGGGGGGATGGATACGCAGTATTTT. Residues: CSAGGMDTQYF.

The chain links TRBV5-4 to TRBJ1-2, with 10 bases aligning to TRBD1. Germline assignment: CDR1 SGHNT and CDR2 YYREEE (reference sequence). V was clipped by 5 bases and J by 3 bases; unmatched bases: 7. The CDR3 is made up of 15 amino acids. The CDR3 sequence: CASRPTGGGDYGYTF. In nucleotides, the CDR3 is TGTGCCAGCAGACCGACAGGGGGCGGTGACTATGGCTACACCTTC.

The chain is built from TRBV7-3 and TRBJ2-3; weak D call: TRBD2 (6 bases). Trimming took 5 bases from V and 2 from J, leaving 17 bases between them. The CDR3 totals 16 residues. Germline CDR1 and CDR2: SGHTA and FQGTGA. The CDR3 nucleotides read TGTGCCAGCAGCACCGGGGCGGGGACCCCCACAGATACGCAGTATTTT. Its protein is CASSTGAGTPTDTQYF.

This chain joins TRBV3-1 (or the pseudogene TRBV3-2) and TRBJ2-5, with a tentative D call TRBD2 (6 bases). Trimming took off 8 bases at V and 3 bases at J, with 19 bases between the two ends. The CDR3 spans 15 residues. CDR1 is LGHDT, CDR2 YNNKEL, per germline (reference sequence). In DNA, the CDR3 is TGTGCCAGCGCGCATACCGGGACTGGGGAAGAGACCCAGTACTTC. This sequence encodes CASAHTGTGEETQYF.

This chain uses TRBV6-5 with TRBJ2-2, with no clear D. Trimming took off 0 bases at V and 8 bases at J, with 10 bases between the two ends. The CDR3 has 14 amino acids. CDR1 is MNHEY, CDR2 SVGAGI, per germline. In DNA, the CDR3 is TGTGCCAGCAGTTACTCGATGACACGGGGGGAGCTGTTTTTT. Protein product: CASSYSMTRGELFF.

The CDR3 protein is CASSRDRGYEQYF. CDR3 bases: TGTGCCAGCAGTAGGGACAGGGGCTACGAGCAGTACTTC. The V gene is TRBV2, the J gene TRBJ2-7, with 10 bases aligning to TRBD1. CDR3 length: 13 residues. Germline lookup yields CDR1 SNHLY and CDR2 FYNNEI. V was clipped by 5 bases and J by 3 bases; unmatched bases: 1. The full variable domain, in which reference TRBV2 and TRBJ2-7 provide the parts outside the CDR3, is EPEVTQTPSHQVTQMGQEVILRCVPISNHLYFYWYRQILGQKVEFLVSFYNNEISEKSEIFDDQFSVERPDGSNFTLKIRSTKLEDSAMYFCASSRDRGYEQYFGPGTRLTVT.

The J gene is TRBJ2-7, the V gene TRBV21-1; no check of the table's D call, TRBD2, against the DNA was made. TRBV21-1 is deemed a pseudogene. CDR3 length: 15 residues. Here the CDR3 reads CASSSRLAATYEQYF. The CDR3 DNA reads TGTGCCAGCAGCTCCAGACTAGCGGCCACCTACGAGCAGTACTTC.